What follows are 7 T cell receptor beta chains derived from one specimen sequenced in a study of T cell changes during pregnancy in multiple sclerosis. TCRdb keeps only in-frame clones here, not all; method: immunoSEQ multiplex PCR. The data contain tens of thousands of clones, 88% of them singletons. The sequencing here drew on CD8+ T cells from peripheral blood mononuclear cells, taken after pregnancy. The receptors here all came from a female donor in good health, enrolled as a control in a pregnancy study.

V and J are TRBV13 and TRBJ1-2; the match to TRBD1 covers 9 bases. Germline CDR1 reads PRHDT; CDR2 reads FYEKMQ (reference sequence). The CDR3 has 16 residues. The V segment lost 4 bases and the J segment 3 bases; nucleotides outside the gene matches: 9. CDR3 loop: CASSSRDRAIDYGYTF. The DNA for the CDR3 is TGTGCCAGCAGCTCCCGGGACAGGGCAATTGACTATGGCTACACCTTC.

V gene TRBV27 combines with J gene TRBJ2-1; 11 bases are a match to TRBD2. CDR1 is MNHEY, CDR2 SMNVEV, per germline (reference sequence). CDR3 length: 14 residues. V gave up 6 bases and J gave up 2 bases; unmatched junction bases: 0. The CDR3, as DNA: TGTGCCAGCAGGACTAGCGGGGCCTACAATGAGCAGTTCTTC. It encodes CASRTSGAYNEQFF.

V and J are TRBV9 and TRBJ1-5; D not certain. Trimming stripped 3 bases from V and 0 bases from J, with 10 bases between. The CDR3 has 15 amino acids. Germline CDR1 SGDLS, CDR2 YYNGEE. The CDR3: CASSAGVYSNQPQHF. Here the CDR3 DNA reads TGTGCCAGCAGCGCAGGCGTGTATAGCAATCAGCCCCAGCATTTT. The variable domain in full, with the rest retrieved from reference TRBV9 and TRBJ1-5, is DSGVTQTPKHLITATGQRVTLRCSPRSGDLSVYWYQQSLDQGLQFLIQYYNGEERAKGNILERFSAQQFPDLHSELNLSSLELGDSALYFCASSAGVYSNQPQHFGDGTRLSIL.

The chain links TRBV27 to TRBJ1-1; no firm D call. Deletions cut 6 bases from V and 1 base from J, with 18 bases between. Germline V gene lookup returns CDR1 MNHEY and CDR2 SMNVEV (reference sequence). The CDR3 sequence is 16 residues long. The CDR3 protein is CASRHRTPMRNTEAFF. Written as DNA, the CDR3 is TGTGCCAGCAGACACAGAACGCCGATGAGGAACACTGAAGCTTTCTTT.

The gene calls are TRBV4-2 and TRBJ1-3; D unclear. The CDR3 runs 14 residues. The germline gives CDR1 LGHNA, CDR2 YNFKEQ. Trimming cost V 0 bases and J 9 bases, with 12 bases left between them. This CDR3 is CASSQENNRGTIYF. The CDR3 coding sequence is TGTGCCAGCAGCCAAGAGAACAACCGGGGCACCATATATTTT.

The chain links TRBV5-4 to TRBJ1-6; tentative D call: TRBD1 (6 bases). The CDR3 covers 14 residues. Germline V gene sequence: CDR1 SGHNT, CDR2 YYREEE (reference sequence). V was cut by 0 bases and J by 9 bases, with 10 bases left in between. The CDR3 reads CASSLGTGLSPLHF. The CDR3 bases are TGTGCCAGCAGCTTGGGTACAGGGCTTTCACCCCTCCACTTT.

This chain connects TRBV5-6 to TRBJ2-7; 10 bases fit TRBD2. The ends lost 2 bases at V and 0 bases at J; junction bases unmatched: 8. The CDR3 is made up of 17 amino acids. Germline V gives CDR1 SGHDT, CDR2 YYEEEE. This chain's CDR3 is CASSLGLAVKLSYEQYF. CDR3 nucleotides: TGTGCCAGCAGCTTAGGACTAGCGGTCAAGCTCTCCTACGAGCAGTACTTC.